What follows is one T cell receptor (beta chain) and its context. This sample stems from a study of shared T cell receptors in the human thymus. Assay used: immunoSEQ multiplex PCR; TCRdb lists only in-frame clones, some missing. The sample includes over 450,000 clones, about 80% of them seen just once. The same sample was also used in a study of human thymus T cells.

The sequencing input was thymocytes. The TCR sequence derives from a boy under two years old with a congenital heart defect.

The CDR3 DNA sequence: TGTGCCAGCAGTGTAACAGGGGTTTTGAGCACTGAAGCTTTCTTT. Protein product: CASSVTGVLSTEAFF. This rearrangement joins TRBV6-1 to TRBJ1-1; 7 bases are shared with TRBD1. This CDR3 is 15 amino acids long. V shed 4 bases, J shed 4 bases, and the junction held 9 bases outside the gene matches. The V gene's germline CDR1 is MNHNS and CDR2 SASEGT.